This T cell receptor beta chain was found in a study of blood T cell repertoires in COVID-19. Two consecutive negative NP/OP PCR tests, clearance, or resolved symptoms defined Cohort 3 recovery. Germline V lookup: CDR1 SGHRS, CDR2 YFSETQ. This CDR3 region has 15 residues. V was pared by 4 bases and J by 6 bases, with 19 bases between. Clones were read by immunoSEQ multiplex PCR, and TCRdb kept only the in-frame ones, dropping some. The sample consists of about 270,000 clones, 89% of them appearing once. The chain carries TRBV5-1 and TRBJ1-2, with unresolved D. This clonotype was obtained from an older woman who had recovered from COVID-19. Specimen: PBMCs or T cells enriched from blood (not recorded which). Here the CDR3 reads CASSASWYTANGYTF. CDR3 nucleotide sequence: TGCGCCAGCAGCGCGAGCTGGTATACAGCCAATGGCTACACCTTC. Full variable domain (outside the CDR3, taken from reference TRBV5-1 and TRBJ1-2): KAGVTQTPRYLIKTRGQQVTLSCSPISGHRSVSWYQQTPGQGLQFLFEYFSETQRNKGNFPGRFSGRQFSNSRSEMNVSTLELGDSALYLCASSASWYTANGYTFGSGTRLTVV.